This T cell receptor beta chain comes out of a study of TIL therapy for anti-PD-1-resistant metastatic lung cancer. The wider study: Patients then received nivolumab; progressors got lymphodepletion, TIL and IL-2. Median tumor PD-L1 proportion score was roughly 5.4%. Half of patients were current or former smokers. Tumors carried a median roughly 1.5 non-synonymous mutations per megabase.

The CDR3 has 14 amino acids. Germline CDR1 and CDR2: LNHDA and SQIVND (reference sequence). Trimming shortened V by 10 bases and J by 2 bases, and 14 bases separated the two germline ends. Sequencing used immunoSEQ v3. The data were produced by immunoSEQ multiplex PCR, yet TCRdb's version contains in-frame clones alone and is incomplete. The repertoire has about 57,000 clones, 79% of them found once; the top ten carry about 4.8%. Time point noted: pre-treatment sample, taken before nivolumab and TIL therapy. This TCR was sampled from a woman aged 30-79 years with non-small cell lung cancer. The sequenced sample was blood, obtained at baseline. The rearrangement uses TRBV19 and TRBJ2-2; TRBD1 is a possible D gene (5 bases). For the CDR3, the DNA is TGTGCCACCCAACAGGACCAAAACACCGGGGAGCTGTTTTTT. Translating it yields CATQQDQNTGELFF.